This is a list of T cell receptor beta chains from one sample in a study of CD8 T cells in ankylosing spondylitis. From the 5' RACE reads, TCRdb called clonotypes with MiXCR, one entry per CDR3 protein. This sample has approximately 24,000 distinct CDR3 sequences; 2.5% to 3% occur once, and the top ten carry roughly 7.7%. What was sequenced was blood, either unsorted or a sorted T cell fraction (not recorded which). The receptors stem from a female donor with ankylosing spondylitis or in good health (not recorded which). CDR3s include the opening cysteine and the closing phenylalanine or tryptophan. A D gene is named only where the DNA matches it firmly. Clone size, where shown, is once, few, many, or a class for clones that have expanded.

j_gene,d_gene,v_gene,abundance,CDR3nt,CDR3aa
TRBJ2-1,TRBD1,TRBV9,many,TGTGCCAGCAGCGTAGGATCAGGGGGCGCAAGGATGGAGGAGCAGTTCTTC,CASSVGSGGARMEEQFF
TRBJ2-5,NA,TRBV9,many,TGTGCCAGCAGCGACACGGAGACCCAGTACTTC,CASSDTETQYF
TRBJ1-3,NA,TRBV9,many,TGTGCCAGCAGCGTAGTTCCGGAGGGAAACACCATATATTTT,CASSVVPEGNTIYF
TRBJ1-6,TRBD1,TRBV9,many,TGTGCCAGCAGCGTAGAACAAGGGGGCGGTTCACCCCTCCACTTT,CASSVEQGGGSPLHF
TRBJ2-7,NA,TRBV9,many,TGTGCCAGCAGCGTGGACAGCCTCGCCTACGAGCAGTACTTC,CASSVDSLAYEQYF
TRBJ2-5,NA,TRBV9,NA,TGTGCCAGCAGCCCCCGAGCGGAAGAGACCCAGTACTTC,CASSPRAEETQYF
TRBJ2-1,TRBD2,TRBV9,many,TGTGCCAGCAGCGTAAGTAGCGGGAGTTGGAATGAGCAGTTCTTC,CASSVSSGSWNEQFF
TRBJ2-2,TRBD2,TRBV9,many,TGTGCCAGCAGCGCCGGGACTATGGACACCGGGGAGCTGTTTTTT,CASSAGTMDTGELFF
TRBJ1-1,TRBD1,TRBV9,many,TGTGCCAGCAGCAAGGGACAGGGGACTTACACTGAAGCTTTCTTT,CASSKGQGTYTEAFF
TRBJ2-3,TRBD2,TRBV9,many,TGTGCCAGCAGCCAAAGGGCGGGAGAATCAGATACGCAGTATTTT,CASSQRAGESDTQYF
TRBJ2-1,NA,TRBV9,many,TGTGCCAGCAGCGTAACTCTAACCAATGAGCAGTTCTTC,CASSVTLTNEQFF
TRBJ2-7,NA,TRBV9,many,TGTGCCAGCAGCCCCCGAGATAGCGGCTCCTACGAGCAGTACTTC,CASSPRDSGSYEQYF
TRBJ2-2,TRBD1,TRBV9,many,TGTGCCAGCAGCGTAGACGGGACAGGGGGCTACACCGGGGAGCTGTTTTTT,CASSVDGTGGYTGELFF
TRBJ1-2,NA,TRBV9,NA,TGTGCCAGCAGCCCCCGGGGGGGTGGCTACACCTTC,CASSPRGGGYTF
TRBJ1-5,NA,TRBV9,many,TGTGCCAGCAGCGAGACAGGTTATAGCAATCAGCCCCAGCATTTT,CASSETGYSNQPQHF
TRBJ2-3,TRBD1,TRBV9,many,TGTGCCAGCAGCGTCGGACAGGACTTCACAGATACGCAGTATTTT,CASSVGQDFTDTQYF